This TCR beta chain came from a study of T cell changes during pregnancy in multiple sclerosis (dated by TCRdb to about 2019). Concerning the study at large: In women with multiple sclerosis, the researchers looked at how the T cell repertoire shifted as pregnancy progressed.

Library preparation was by the immunoSEQ multiplex PCR assay. TCRdb took this table from immuneACCESS and kept in-frame rearrangements with V and J called. Such tables lack part of the clones; where checked against another copy, unresolved V genes explain under half of the gap, and the rest is unexplained. This sample holds about 61,000 clones; about 87% were observed only once. The biggest ten clones account for roughly 0.9% of the sample. CDR1 and CDR2, per the germline V gene (reference sequence), are MNHEY and SMNVEV. From the cysteine up to the phenylalanine, the CDR3 has a length of 14 residues. Of all the DNA, just the CDR3 is kept, 42 bases in frame from base 1. Germline trimming amounts to 6 bases on V and 6 bases on J, with 6 as the count of junction bases outside the gene matches. With respect to this clone: The antigen it binds to is not known. It has no much larger one-base neighbor in the sample; base qualities were not kept.

The sample here was peripheral blood, taken in the first trimester of pregnancy. The TCR was taken from a female donor in good health, enrolled as a control in a pregnancy study. The chain uses TRBV27 and TRBJ2-1; 9 nucleotides in the junction match TRBD1. The CDR3 corresponds to CASRDRGGLNEQFF. Read as DNA, the sequence is TGTGCCAGCAGGGACAGGGGTGGTCTCAATGAGCAGTTCTTC.